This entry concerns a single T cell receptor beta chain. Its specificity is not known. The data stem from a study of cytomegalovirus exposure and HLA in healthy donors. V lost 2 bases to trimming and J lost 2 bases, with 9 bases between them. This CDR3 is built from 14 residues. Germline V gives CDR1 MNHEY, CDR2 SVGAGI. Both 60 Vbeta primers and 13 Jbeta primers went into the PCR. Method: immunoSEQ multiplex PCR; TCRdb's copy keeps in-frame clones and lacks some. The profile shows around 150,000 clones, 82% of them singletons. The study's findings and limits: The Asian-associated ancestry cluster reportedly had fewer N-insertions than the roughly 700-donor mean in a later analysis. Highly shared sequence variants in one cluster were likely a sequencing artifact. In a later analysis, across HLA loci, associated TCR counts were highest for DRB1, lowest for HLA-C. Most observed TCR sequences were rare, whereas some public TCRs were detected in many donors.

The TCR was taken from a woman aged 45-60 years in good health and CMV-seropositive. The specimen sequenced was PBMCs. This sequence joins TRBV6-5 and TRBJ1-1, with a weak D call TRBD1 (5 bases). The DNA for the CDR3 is TGTGCCAGCAGTTACGGGGGGGGAAACACTGAAGCTTTCTTT. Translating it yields CASSYGGGNTEAFF.